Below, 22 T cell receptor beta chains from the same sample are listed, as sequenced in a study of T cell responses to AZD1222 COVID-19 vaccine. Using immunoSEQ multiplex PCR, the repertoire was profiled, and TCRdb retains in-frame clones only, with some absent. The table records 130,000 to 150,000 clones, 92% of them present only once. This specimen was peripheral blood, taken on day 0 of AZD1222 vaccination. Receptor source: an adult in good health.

The CDR3 nucleotides are TGTGCCACCGTACAGGGGGTCTATGGCTACACCTTC. Translating gives CATVQGVYGYTF. The V and J genes are TRBV6-5 and TRBJ1-2, with 8 bases matching TRBD1. Germline CDR1 MNHEY, CDR2 SVGAGI. The ends lost 10 bases at V and 4 bases at J; junction bases unmatched: 5. This CDR3 region has 12 residues.

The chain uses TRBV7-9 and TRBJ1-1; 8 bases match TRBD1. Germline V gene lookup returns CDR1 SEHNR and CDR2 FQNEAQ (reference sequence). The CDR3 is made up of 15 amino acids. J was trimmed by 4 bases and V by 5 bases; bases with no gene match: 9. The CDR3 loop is CASSQITGGGTEAFF. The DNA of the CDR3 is TGTGCCAGCAGCCAAATAACAGGGGGAGGCACTGAAGCTTTCTTT.

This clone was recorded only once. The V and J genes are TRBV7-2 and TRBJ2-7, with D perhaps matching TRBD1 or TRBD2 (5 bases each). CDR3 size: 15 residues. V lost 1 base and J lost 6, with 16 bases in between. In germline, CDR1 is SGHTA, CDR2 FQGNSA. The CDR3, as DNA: TGTGCCAGCAGCTTAGGGGACCGCTTACGGTTCGAGCAGTACTTC. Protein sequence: CASSLGDRLRFEQYF.

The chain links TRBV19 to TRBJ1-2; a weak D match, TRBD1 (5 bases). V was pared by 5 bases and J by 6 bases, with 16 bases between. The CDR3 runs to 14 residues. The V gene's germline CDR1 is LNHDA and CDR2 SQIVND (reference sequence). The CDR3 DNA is TGTGCCAGTAGTGTGCTCCAGGGATTCGATGGCTACACCTTC. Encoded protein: CASSVLQGFDGYTF.

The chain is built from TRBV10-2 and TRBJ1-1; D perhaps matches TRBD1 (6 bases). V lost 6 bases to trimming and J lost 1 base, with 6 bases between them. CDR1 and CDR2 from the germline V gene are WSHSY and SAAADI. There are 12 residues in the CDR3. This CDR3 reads CASRTGNTEAFF. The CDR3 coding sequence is TGCGCCAGCAGGACAGGGAACACTGAAGCTTTCTTT.

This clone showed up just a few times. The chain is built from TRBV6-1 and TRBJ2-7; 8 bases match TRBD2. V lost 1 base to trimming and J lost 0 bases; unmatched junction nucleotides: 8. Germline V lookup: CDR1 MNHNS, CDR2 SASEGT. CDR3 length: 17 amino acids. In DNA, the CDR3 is TGTGCCAGCAGTGAAGGGTCTAGCGGGTGGAGCTCCTACGAGCAGTACTTC. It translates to CASSEGSSGWSSYEQYF.

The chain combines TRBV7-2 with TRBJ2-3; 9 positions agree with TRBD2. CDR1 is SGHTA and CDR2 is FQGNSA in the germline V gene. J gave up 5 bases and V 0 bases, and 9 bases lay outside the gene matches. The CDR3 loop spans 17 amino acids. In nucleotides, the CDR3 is TGTGCCAGCAGCTTAGCGCCCCCTAGCGGGGCCGGAGATACGCAGTATTTT. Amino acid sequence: CASSLAPPSGAGDTQYF.

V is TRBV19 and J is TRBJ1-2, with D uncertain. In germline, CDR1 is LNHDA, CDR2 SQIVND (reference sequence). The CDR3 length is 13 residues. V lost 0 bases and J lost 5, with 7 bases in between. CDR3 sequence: CASSIERAYGYTF. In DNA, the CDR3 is TGTGCCAGTAGTATAGAGAGAGCATATGGCTACACCTTC.

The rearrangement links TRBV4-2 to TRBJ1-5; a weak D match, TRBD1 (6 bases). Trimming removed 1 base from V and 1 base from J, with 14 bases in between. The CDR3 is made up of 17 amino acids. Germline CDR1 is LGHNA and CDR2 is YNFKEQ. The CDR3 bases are TGTGCCAGCAGCCAAGGCAGACAGGAACTCAGCAATCAGCCCCAGCATTTT. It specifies CASSQGRQELSNQPQHF.

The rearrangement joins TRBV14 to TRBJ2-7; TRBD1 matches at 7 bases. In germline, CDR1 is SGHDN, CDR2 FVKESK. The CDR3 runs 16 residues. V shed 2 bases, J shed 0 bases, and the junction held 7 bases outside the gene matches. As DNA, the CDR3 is TGTGCCAGCAGCCAATCGACAGGGCGGAGCTCCTACGAGCAGTACTTC. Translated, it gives CASSQSTGRSSYEQYF.

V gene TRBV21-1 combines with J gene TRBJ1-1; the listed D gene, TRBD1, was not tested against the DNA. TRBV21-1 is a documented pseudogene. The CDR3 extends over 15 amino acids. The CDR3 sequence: CASSASQGADTEAFF. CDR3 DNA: TGTGCCAGCAGCGCTTCACAGGGGGCGGACACTGAAGCTTTCTTT.

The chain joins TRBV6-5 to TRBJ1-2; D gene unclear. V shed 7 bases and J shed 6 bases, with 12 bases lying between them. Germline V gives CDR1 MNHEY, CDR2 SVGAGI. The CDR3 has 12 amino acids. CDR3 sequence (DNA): TGTGCCAGCATTGGCGGTCCGGATGGCTACACCTTC. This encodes CASIGGPDGYTF.

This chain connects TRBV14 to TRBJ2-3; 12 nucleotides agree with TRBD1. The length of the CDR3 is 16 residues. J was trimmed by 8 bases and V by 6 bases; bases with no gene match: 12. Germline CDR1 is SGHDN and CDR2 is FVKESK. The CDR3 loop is CASSRTPGQGATTQYF. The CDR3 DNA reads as TGTGCCAGCAGTCGAACCCCGGGACAGGGGGCCACTACGCAGTATTTT.

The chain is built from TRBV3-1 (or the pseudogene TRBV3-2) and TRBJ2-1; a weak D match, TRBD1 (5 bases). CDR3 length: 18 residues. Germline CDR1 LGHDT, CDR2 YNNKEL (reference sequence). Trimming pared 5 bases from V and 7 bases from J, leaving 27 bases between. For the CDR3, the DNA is TGTGCCAGCAGCACCCGAAGCTACAGGTCCGGGTTTGTGAATGAGCAGTTCTTC. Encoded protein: CASSTRSYRSGFVNEQFF.

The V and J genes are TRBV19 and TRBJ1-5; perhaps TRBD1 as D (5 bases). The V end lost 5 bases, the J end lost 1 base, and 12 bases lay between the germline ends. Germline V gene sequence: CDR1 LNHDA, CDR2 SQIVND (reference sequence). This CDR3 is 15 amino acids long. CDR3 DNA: TGTGCCAGTAGTTCCGGGACGGGCAGCAATCAGCCCCAGCATTTT. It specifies CASSSGTGSNQPQHF.

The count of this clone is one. CDR3 in amino acids: CASSYSSWETQYF. CDR3 nucleotide sequence: TGTGCCAGCAGTTACTCTTCTTGGGAGACCCAGTACTTC. V usage is TRBV6-5 and J usage is TRBJ2-5, with D unclear. Germline loops: CDR1 MNHEY, CDR2 SVGAGI. With 0 bases removed from V and 5 bases from J, the gap between germline ends came to 7 bases. The length of the CDR3 is 13 residues.

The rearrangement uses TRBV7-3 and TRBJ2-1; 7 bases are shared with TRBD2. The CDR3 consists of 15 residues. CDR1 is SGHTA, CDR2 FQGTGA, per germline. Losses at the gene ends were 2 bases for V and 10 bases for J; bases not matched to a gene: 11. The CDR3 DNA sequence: TGTGCCAGCAGCTTATTGGGCTCCACGGGGGGAGAGCAGTTCTTC. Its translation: CASSLLGSTGGEQFF.

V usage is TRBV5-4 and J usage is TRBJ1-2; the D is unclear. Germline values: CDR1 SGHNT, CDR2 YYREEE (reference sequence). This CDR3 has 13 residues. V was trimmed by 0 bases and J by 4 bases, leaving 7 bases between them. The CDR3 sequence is CASSLEGVYGYTF. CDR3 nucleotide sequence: TGTGCCAGCAGCTTGGAAGGCGTCTATGGCTACACCTTC.

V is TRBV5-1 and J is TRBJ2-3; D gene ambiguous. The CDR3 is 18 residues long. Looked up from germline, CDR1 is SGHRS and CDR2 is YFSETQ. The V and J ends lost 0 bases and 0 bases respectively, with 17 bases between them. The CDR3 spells CASSLVRQGPPSTDTQYF. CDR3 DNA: TGCGCCAGCAGCTTGGTCCGACAAGGGCCCCCTAGCACAGATACGCAGTATTTT.

As DNA, the CDR3 is TGTGCCAGCTCCCGGGACAGCGGAAACACCATATATTTT. Protein sequence: CASSRDSGNTIYF. The rearrangement links TRBV21-1 to TRBJ1-3; the table's D call of TRBD1 was not tested on the DNA. TRBV21-1 is labeled a pseudogene. The CDR3 sequence is 13 residues long.

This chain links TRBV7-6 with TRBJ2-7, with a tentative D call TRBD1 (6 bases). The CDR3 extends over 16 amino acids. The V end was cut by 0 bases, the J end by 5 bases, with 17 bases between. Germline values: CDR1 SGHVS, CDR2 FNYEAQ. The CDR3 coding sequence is TGTGCCAGCAGCTTAGCAAGTCAGGGGAACGTCCACGAGCAGTACTTC. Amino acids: CASSLASQGNVHEQYF. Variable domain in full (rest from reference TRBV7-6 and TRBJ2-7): GAGVSQSPRYKVTKRGQDVALRCDPISGHVSLYWYRQALGQGPEFLTYFNYEAQQDKSGLPNDRFSAERPEGSISTLTIQRTEQRDSAMYRCASSLASQGNVHEQYFGPGTRLTVT.

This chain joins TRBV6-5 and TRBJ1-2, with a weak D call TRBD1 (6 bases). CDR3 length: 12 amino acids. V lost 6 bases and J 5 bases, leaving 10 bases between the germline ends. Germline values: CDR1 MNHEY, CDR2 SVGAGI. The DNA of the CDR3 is TGTGCCAGCAGCCAGGGGCGGTATGGCTACACCTTC. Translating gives CASSQGRYGYTF.